Following are 16 T cell receptor beta chains from one sample sequenced in a study of blood T cells in healthy people across ages. The second PCR ran roughly 7 to 11 cycles with a sample-barcoded 5' primer and J-beta primers. TCRdb recomputed calls from the 5' RACE reads with MiXCR, one row per CDR3 protein. The sample lists roughly 1.5 million distinct CDR3 sequences; roughly 43% were seen once. Specimen: blood. These receptors came from a woman aged 18-35 years in good health.

In its sample, this clonotype was seen a few times. The chain employs TRBV7-2 and TRBJ2-1, with TRBD1 matching 7 bases. With V trimmed by 5 bases and J by 0 bases, 7 bases remained unmatched. This CDR3 has 16 residues. Germline V gives CDR1 SGHTA, CDR2 FQGNSA. The CDR3 DNA is TGTGCCAGCAGCCACCCTAACAGGGGCTCCTACAATGAGCAGTTCTTC. Amino acid sequence: CASSHPNRGSYNEQFF.

The rearrangement uses TRBV12-3 or TRBV12-4 and TRBJ1-2; tentative D call: TRBD1 (5 bases). This CDR3 is 13 amino acids long. Trimming shortened V by 7 bases and J by 7 bases, and 16 bases separated the two germline ends. CDR3 sequence (DNA): TGTGCCAGCATCCGTAGGCAGGGAGCTGGCTACACCTTC. Amino acid sequence: CASIRRQGAGYTF.

The V call is TRBV27, the J call TRBJ2-1; 12 bases line up with TRBD2. Germline lookup yields CDR1 MNHEY and CDR2 SMNVEV (reference sequence). The CDR3 has 19 amino acids. Losses at the gene ends were 5 bases for V and 4 bases for J; bases not matched to a gene: 15. The CDR3 region has the DNA TGTGCCAGCAGTCCAAGACTAGCGGGAGAGGGGCGTGTATACAATGAGCAGTTCTTC. It is translated as CASSPRLAGEGRVYNEQFF.

J is TRBJ2-3 and V is TRBV6-2 or TRBV6-3; D possibly corresponds to TRBD2 (6 bases). The CDR3 sequence is 14 residues long. Trimming shortened V by 6 bases and J by 8 bases, and 18 bases separated the two germline ends. In germline, CDR1 is MNHEY, CDR2 SVGEGT. The CDR3 DNA sequence: TGTGCCAGCAGCTACCAGGGCCCGCGGGGTACGCAGTATTTT. Protein product: CASSYQGPRGTQYF.

This clonotype was detected a few times. This chain joins TRBV24-1 and TRBJ2-7, with 7 bases fitting TRBD1. V lost 4 bases, J lost 6 bases, and 5 bases stayed unmatched. The CDR3 is 13 residues long. CDR1 KGHDR and CDR2 SFDVKD come from the germline V gene. CDR3 loop: CATSDGTAVEQYF. In nucleotides, the CDR3 is TGTGCCACCAGTGACGGGACAGCTGTCGAGCAGTACTTC.

This chain joins TRBV28 and TRBJ2-7; D might be TRBD1 (6 bases). CDR1 MDHEN and CDR2 SYDVKM come from the germline V gene. The CDR3 runs 16 residues. V lost 1 base, J lost 2 bases, and 15 bases lay in between. The DNA of the CDR3 is TGTGCCAGCAGTTTATATGGAGCAGGGGCCACCTACGAGCAGTACTTC. Protein product: CASSLYGAGATYEQYF. The entire variable domain, with the rest obtained from reference TRBV28 and TRBJ2-7, is as follows: DVKVTQSSRYLVKRTGEKVFLECVQDMDHENMFWYRQDPGLGLRLIYFSYDVKMKEKGDIPEGYSVSREKKERFSLILESASTNQTSMYLCASSLYGAGATYEQYFGPGTRLTVT.

The chain uses TRBV3-1 and TRBJ2-1; 7 nucleotides align to TRBD2. The trim removed 0 bases at V and 5 bases at J, leaving 4 bases unmatched. CDR3 length: 15 residues. The V gene's germline CDR1 is LGHDT and CDR2 YNNKEL (reference sequence). Here the CDR3 reads CASSQDSGTNNEQFF. CDR3 DNA sequence: TGTGCCAGCAGCCAAGATTCTGGGACTAACAATGAGCAGTTCTTC.

This chain uses TRBV15 with TRBJ2-6, with D hard to call. Trimming took 1 base from V and 3 from J, leaving 4 bases between them. This CDR3 has 14 residues. CDR1 and CDR2 from the germline V gene are LNHNV and YYDKDF (reference sequence). The CDR3 reads CATSRGFGANVLTF. The CDR3 nucleotides are TGTGCCACCAGCAGAGGATTTGGGGCCAACGTCCTGACTTTC.

This clonotype was counted many times. The J gene is TRBJ2-7, the V gene TRBV27; D unresolved. Per germline, CDR1 MNHEY and CDR2 SMNVEV (reference sequence). V lost 6 bases to trimming and J lost 0 bases, with 9 bases between them. This CDR3 region has 13 residues. The chain's CDR3 is CASSQVTSYEQYF. As DNA, the CDR3 is TGTGCCAGCAGCCAGGTTACCTCCTACGAGCAGTACTTC.

In its sample, this clonotype was seen a few times. The rearrangement links TRBV4-3 to TRBJ2-3; maybe TRBD2 (5 bases). The CDR3 spans 15 residues. The germline V and J ends were trimmed by 1 base and 5 bases, with 13 bases remaining between them. The germline V gene encodes CDR1 LGHNA and CDR2 YSLEER. CDR3 region: CASSQGPLAGDTQYF. Here the CDR3 DNA reads TGCGCCAGCAGCCAAGGTCCCCTAGCCGGAGATACGCAGTATTTT.

The V and J genes are TRBV6-2 or TRBV6-3 and TRBJ2-4, with a weak D call TRBD2 (6 bases). The J call could be wrong; TRBJ2-5 is a better fit for the DNA end. The length of the CDR3 is 12 residues. Germline assignment: CDR1 MNHEY and CDR2 SVGEGT. For the CDR3, the DNA is TGTGCCAGCGCCAGGGAGGAAAAGACCCAGTACTTC. The encoded protein is CASAREEKTQYF.

This clonotype was recorded a few times. The chain links TRBV21-1 to TRBJ1-2. TRBV21-1 is assigned pseudogene status. This CDR3 is built from 16 residues. Written as DNA, the CDR3 is TGTGCCAGCAGCAAAAAGGCAGGCTGTTTTAACTATGGCTACACCTTC. Residues: CASSKKAGCFNYGYTF.

Remarks on this clonotype: A clone one base away is much larger, so this may be a read error. This rearrangement joins TRBV2 to TRBJ2-3, with TRBD1 as a possible D gene (7 bases). In germline, CDR1 is SNHLY, CDR2 FYNNEI. Trimming took off 4 bases at V and 0 bases at J, with 11 bases between the two ends. The CDR3 sequence is 15 residues long. The CDR3 sequence: CASSVQGTSTDTQYF. The CDR3 bases are TGTGCCAGCAGTGTACAGGGGACTAGCACAGATACGCAGTATTTT.

V and J are TRBV24-1 and TRBJ2-1; D is unresolved. CDR1 KGHDR and CDR2 SFDVKD come from the germline V gene. This CDR3 is 12 amino acids long. Trimming left V 4 bases short and J 4 bases short, with 4 bases between. The CDR3 DNA is TGTGCCACCAGTGAGACTTACAATGAGCAGTTCTTC. Translation gives CATSETYNEQFF.

The V gene is TRBV20-1, the J gene TRBJ1-2, with 8 bases that match TRBD1. Germline V CDR1 and CDR2: DFQATT, SNEGSKA (reference sequence). V was clipped by 4 bases and J by 5 bases; unmatched bases: 9. The CDR3 sequence is 14 residues long. Here the CDR3 reads CSANPGGLGYGYTF. CDR3 DNA: TGCAGTGCTAACCCAGGGGGCTTAGGATATGGCTACACCTTC.

This chain joins TRBV21-1 and TRBJ2-6. TRBV21-1 is designated a pseudogene. There are 18 residues in the CDR3. The CDR3 sequence is CASTSSISWDSGANVLTF. The DNA of the CDR3 is TGTGCCAGCACCTCTTCTATCAGCTGGGACTCTGGGGCCAACGTCCTGACTTTC.